Sequencing of this T cell receptor (beta chain) was carried out in a study of blood T cell repertoires in COVID-19 (dated by TCRdb to the early 2020s). About the study as a whole: Collaborator samples came from the United States, Italy and Spain and covered acute and convalescent phases of COVID-19. The dataset comprised deeply sampled blood TCRbeta repertoires from subjects exposed to, actively infected with, or recovered from COVID-19. Where HLA class I and class II types were available, the types were taken from metadata supplied by the sample provider, not from assay-based typing. The prospective study material was composed of cDNA or gDNA derived from T cells, B-cell-depleted T cells, or PBMCs. A freely available public database, intended as a resource for researchers studying the immune response to SARS-CoV-2, is where the repertoires were released. The sample metadata nearly always contained a de-identified subject ID, COVID-19 status, age in years and sex. The samples were drawn from two sources: the first 160 participants of the ongoing ImmuneRACE study, and about 1,300 subjects contributed by 6 global collaborators. What the authors observed across the whole study: Clinical and demographic metadata were provided uncurated, with the amount varying by source and participant.

Each collaborating institution followed its own protocols to collect whole blood in K2EDTA tubes. For TCRbeta analysis, collaborators shipped samples in one of three forms: frozen whole blood, isolated PBMCs, or DNA extracted from either of those sample types. The CDR3, from cysteine to phenylalanine, totals 13 residues. The DNA shown is the 39-base CDR3, in frame from base 1. CDR1 and CDR2, per the germline V gene, are SGHTA and FQGNSA. V lost 0 bases and J lost 7 bases; the stretch between them is 10 bases long. TCRbeta CDR3 regions were amplified from genomic DNA using the immunoSEQ Assay, a bias-controlled multiplex PCR. The paper's data handling went like this. The number of nucleated cells in each sample was estimated by amplification of reference gene primers within the assay. Sequence reads were collapsed and filtered to measure the absolute abundance of every unique TCRbeta CDR3 rearrangement. For each sample, productive Simpson clonality was calculated as the square root of Simpson's diversity index over productive rearrangements. As stored in TCRdb, this immuneACCESS dataset retains in-frame rearrangements with V and J assigned. A fraction of the clones does not appear; measured against another copy, unresolved V genes explain less than half of the discrepancy, and the remainder lacks a known reason. The V and J calls and clone size were taken over from that table, and D and trimming were inferred from the DNA. The sample contains some 370,000 clones, roughly 90% of them found a single time. The ten largest account for around 7% of the sample.

As concerns this clone: No antigen is known for it. No per-base quality is available; no much larger clone lies one base away.

Material: peripheral blood. The sequence derives from a man aged 18 to 29 with active or convalescent COVID-19. In this chain, TRBV7-2 is recombined with TRBJ2-7; the best D guess is TRBD1, with 5 bases matching. The nucleotides read TGTGCCAGCAGCTTAGCACAAGGGGTGGAGCAGTACTTC. This translates into CASSLAQGVEQYF.